This is a list of T cell receptor beta chains from one sample in a study of blood T cell repertoires in COVID-19. Profiling relied on immunoSEQ multiplex PCR, and the TCRdb table lists in-frame clones only, not all of them. The sample holds about 250,000 clones, nearly 90% seen once. Sequencing was performed on peripheral blood. The source is a man in his late teens or twenties with active or convalescent COVID-19. The CDR3 runs from the conserved cysteine through the conserved F or W. The D gene is left open where the match is weak. Clone size is not always given. Where it is, it says once, few, many or a class for expanded clones.

J	V	D	size	CDR3	DNA
TRBJ2-2	TRBV15	NA	once	CATSREEREVGELFF	TGTGCCACCAGCAGAGAGGAAAGGGAGGTCGGGGAGCTGTTTTTT
TRBJ2-3	TRBV5-6	NA	NA	CASSLSGSTDTQYF	TGTGCCAGCAGCCTTAGCGGTAGCACAGATACGCAGTATTTT
TRBJ2-1	TRBV7-9	TRBD2	few	CASSLIRTSGYNEQFF	TGTGCCAGCAGCTTAATCCGGACTAGCGGTTACAATGAGCAGTTCTTC
TRBJ1-2	TRBV28	TRBD1	NA	CASSYPQGANYGYTF	TGTGCCAGCAGTTATCCACAGGGGGCGAACTATGGCTACACCTTC
TRBJ1-4	TRBV28	NA	NA	CASRGHGGGKLFF	TGTGCCAGCAGGGGCCACGGCGGAGGGAAACTGTTTTTT
TRBJ2-2	TRBV20-1	NA	NA	CSASGYQLANTGELFF	TGCAGTGCTAGTGGATACCAACTCGCGAACACCGGGGAGCTGTTTTTT
TRBJ2-3	TRBV2	NA	NA	CASSGGLARTDTQYF	TGTGCCAGCAGTGGAGGGCTAGCGCGCACAGATACGCAGTATTTT
TRBJ1-1	TRBV18	NA	NA	CASSPPVTRNTEAFF	TGTGCCAGCTCACCACCTGTCACGCGGAACACTGAAGCTTTCTTT
TRBJ1-4	TRBV7-2	TRBD1	NA	CASSLNRGKLFF	TGTGCCAGCAGCTTAAACAGGGGAAAACTGTTTTTT
TRBJ2-1	TRBV18	TRBD2	NA	CASSGSGSDEQFF	TGTGCCAGCTCGGGTAGCGGGAGTGATGAGCAGTTCTTC
TRBJ1-1	TRBV7-3	TRBD1	NA	CASSPQGVLNTEAFF	TGTGCCAGCAGCCCGCAGGGGGTCCTGAACACTGAAGCTTTCTTT
TRBJ1-3	TRBV7-3	NA	NA	CASSFGGTGNTIYF	TGTGCCAGCAGCTTCGGGGGAACTGGAAACACCATATATTTT
TRBJ2-1	TRBV7-6	TRBD2	NA	CASSFLTSGSHNEQFF	TGTGCCAGCAGCTTTCTGACTAGCGGGAGTCACAATGAGCAGTTCTTC
TRBJ1-6	TRBV5-6	NA	NA	CASSLNHGPLHF	TGTGCCAGCAGCTTGAACCACGGGCCCCTCCACTTT
TRBJ2-7	TRBV7-2	NA	NA	CASRSPGSYEQYF	TGTGCCAGCAGATCACCAGGCTCCTACGAGCAGTACTTC
TRBJ2-7	TRBV19	TRBD2	NA	CASRSGTSGKGSSYEQYF	TGTGCCAGTAGGTCCGGGACTAGCGGGAAGGGGAGCTCCTACGAGCAGTACTTC
TRBJ2-1	TRBV24-1	TRBD2	NA	CATSDASGSTYNEQFF	TGTGCCACCAGTGATGCTAGCGGGTCCACCTACAATGAGCAGTTCTTC
TRBJ1-2	TRBV28	NA	NA	CASSSPHNYGYTF	TGTGCCAGCAGTTCACCACACAACTATGGCTACACCTTC
TRBJ2-2	TRBV27	TRBD2	NA	CASSLFTSGRKNTGELFF	TGTGCCAGCAGTTTATTCACTAGCGGGAGAAAGAACACCGGGGAGCTGTTTTTT
TRBJ1-1	TRBV29-1	NA	NA	CSVEAGFGAFF	TGCAGCGTTGAAGCAGGGTTTGGGGCTTTCTTT
TRBJ2-1	TRBV19	TRBD2	NA	CASSIRGLVNEQFF	TGTGCCAGTAGTATTAGGGGACTAGTAAATGAGCAGTTCTTC
TRBJ2-3	TRBV5-1	TRBD2	NA	CASSQQLAGMADTQYF	TGCGCCAGCAGCCAACAGCTAGCGGGGATGGCAGATACGCAGTATTTT
TRBJ1-2	TRBV3-1/TRBV3-2	NA	NA	CASSQVKGIGYTF	TGTGCCAGCAGCCAAGTGAAGGGGATCGGCTACACCTTC
TRBJ1-6	TRBV2	TRBD1	NA	CASIRDSINSPLHF	TGTGCCAGCATAAGGGACAGTATTAATTCACCCCTCCACTTT
TRBJ1-1	TRBV11-2	TRBD1	NA	CASSPRQGMGTEAFF	TGTGCCAGCAGCCCCCGACAGGGGATGGGAACTGAAGCTTTCTTT
TRBJ1-1	TRBV5-4	NA	once	CASSQGGAGTEAFF	TGTGCCAGCAGCCAAGGGGGGGCGGGCACTGAAGCTTTCTTT
TRBJ2-7	TRBV20-1	TRBD1	NA	CSASGVPGQEGREQYF	TGCAGTGCTAGTGGGGTTCCGGGACAGGAAGGTCGCGAGCAGTACTTC
TRBJ1-2	TRBV6-5	NA	NA	CASSYSRYDYGYTF	TGTGCCAGCAGTTACTCGAGGTACGACTATGGCTACACCTTC
TRBJ2-1	TRBV11-1	TRBD2	NA	CASSSGTSTAEEQFF	TGTGCCAGCAGCTCCGGGACTAGTACCGCCGAGGAGCAGTTCTTC
TRBJ1-2	TRBV3-1/TRBV3-2	TRBD1	NA	CASSLGQNHGYTF	TGTGCCAGCAGCCTGGGACAGAATCATGGCTACACCTTC
TRBJ1-1	TRBV5-6	NA	few	CASSLMGADTEAFF	TGTGCCAGCAGCTTGATGGGTGCGGACACTGAAGCTTTCTTT
TRBJ1-2	TRBV4-1	NA	NA	CASSQEMTGLYGYTF	TGCGCCAGCAGCCAAGAGATGACAGGACTCTATGGCTACACCTTC
TRBJ2-1	TRBV20-1	NA	NA	CSGDSDNEQFF	TGCAGTGGAGACTCCGACAATGAGCAGTTCTTC
TRBJ1-1	TRBV7-8	TRBD1	NA	CASSLYPRSGQFSHEAFF	TGTGCCAGCAGCTTATATCCTCGGTCGGGACAGTTCAGTCATGAAGCTTTCTTT
TRBJ1-5	TRBV9	TRBD1	NA	CASSVGTGWQPQHF	TGTGCCAGCAGCGTGGGGACAGGGTGGCAGCCCCAGCATTTT
TRBJ1-6	TRBV2	TRBD1	NA	CASRGTGGGSPLHF	TGTGCCAGCAGGGGGACAGGGGGAGGTTCACCCCTCCACTTT
TRBJ1-4	TRBV7-8	NA	once	CASSRVQVFSTTNEKLFF	TGTGCCAGCAGCCGTGTACAGGTTTTTTCTACGACTAATGAAAAACTGTTTTTT
TRBJ2-7	TRBV27	NA	NA	CASSYWGAGGYEQYF	TGTGCCAGCAGTTATTGGGGGGCAGGGGGCTACGAGCAGTACTTC
TRBJ1-5	TRBV19	TRBD1	NA	CASSPDRDRGSNQPQHF	TGTGCCAGTAGCCCCGACCGGGACAGGGGTAGCAATCAGCCCCAGCATTTT
TRBJ2-1	TRBV5-4	NA	NA	CASSFVSTTGNEQFF	TGTGCCAGCAGCTTTGTCTCCACGACGGGCAATGAGCAGTTCTTC
TRBJ1-5	TRBV19	NA	NA	CASSPRQHSNQPQHF	TGTGCCAGTAGTCCGAGACAGCATAGCAATCAGCCCCAGCATTTT
TRBJ1-2	TRBV29-1	NA	NA	CSVELAGINYGYTF	TGCAGCGTTGAACTGGCAGGCATTAACTATGGCTACACCTTC
TRBJ2-2	TRBV2	TRBD1	once	CASFRDRGVPGELFF	TGTGCCAGCTTCCGGGACAGGGGTGTCCCCGGGGAGCTGTTTTTT